A selection of T cell receptor beta chains follows, all from one sample in a study of blood T cell repertoires in COVID-19. Clones were sequenced by immunoSEQ multiplex PCR, and TCRdb holds only the in-frame ones, with some missing. This sample yields about 210,000 clones, of which roughly 91% are seen a single time; 7% to 7.5% belongs to the top ten. The sample consisted of PBMCs or T cells enriched from blood (not recorded which). The receptors derive from a man younger than 45 in a cohort exposed to, infected with or recovered from COVID-19 (not recorded which). Both conserved end residues are part of each CDR3. A D gene is named only where the DNA matches it firmly. Expanded clones get a size class; other rows say once, few or many, or leave the size out.

v_gene	d_gene	abundance	j_gene	CDR3nt	CDR3aa
TRBV28	TRBD2	.	TRBJ2-2	TGTGCCAGCAGTTTATTCGGAGCGGGAGGAGTAGGCACCGGGGAGCTGTTTTTT	CASSLFGAGGVGTGELFF
TRBV11-3	.	.	TRBJ2-3	TGTGCCAGCAGCTTGACGACAGGAGGCACAGATACGCAGTATTTT	CASSLTTGGTDTQYF
TRBV27	.	.	TRBJ2-5	TGTGCCAGCAGGCTAATTCGGGATAAAGAGACCCAGTACTTC	CASRLIRDKETQYF
TRBV7-8	.	few	TRBJ1-5	TGTGCCAGCAGCTTAGATGGCGATTCGGGGAGGAAGCCCCAGCATTTT	CASSLDGDSGRKPQHF
TRBV9	TRBD1	.	TRBJ1-6	TGTGCCAGTGATCGTGAGGGGGCGTCGGGGTCACCCCTCCACTTT	CASDREGASGSPLHF
TRBV27	.	.	TRBJ1-6	TGTGCCAGCAGTTCCTCGGTTAATTCACCCCTCCACTTT	CASSSSVNSPLHF
TRBV11-1	.	.	TRBJ1-1	TGTGCCAGCAGCTTCGCACAGGGGAACACTGAAGCTTTCTTT	CASSFAQGNTEAFF
TRBV28	TRBD2	.	TRBJ2-5	TGTGCCAGCATCTCGAGGACTAGCGGGAACTTGGAGACCCAGTACTTC	CASISRTSGNLETQYF
TRBV7-9	.	once	TRBJ1-2	TGTGCCAGCAGCTTAGCGTACGGGGGATATGGCTACACCTTC	CASSLAYGGYGYTF
TRBV10-3	TRBD1	.	TRBJ1-6	TGTGCCACCAGAACGGAGCTGGCGAGGGGGCCTGGGGCTAATTCACCCCTCCACTTT	CATRTELARGPGANSPLHF
TRBV7-2	.	.	TRBJ2-1	TGTGCCAGCAGCTTAGCGCGGGCGGGCCCCAGAATGTCCTACAATGAGCAGTTCTTC	CASSLARAGPRMSYNEQFF
TRBV15	.	.	TRBJ2-5	TGTGCCACCAGCAGAGATCCCAGCGGGCTCCACCGGGAGACCCAGTACTTC	CATSRDPSGLHRETQYF
TRBV5-1	.	.	TRBJ1-2	TGCGCCAGCAGCAAAATAGATTCTCTGGGCTACACCTTC	CASSKIDSLGYTF
TRBV19	.	.	TRBJ2-7	TGTGCCAGTAGTCTTTCGGGATCCTACGAGCAGTACTTC	CASSLSGSYEQYF
TRBV5-1	.	.	TRBJ2-3	TGCGCCAGCAGCTTGGACCAGGGAACAGATACGCAGTATTTT	CASSLDQGTDTQYF
TRBV27	TRBD1	.	TRBJ1-4	TGTGCCAGCAGTTCATACAGGGGGGTGAAGAGAAAACTGTTTTTT	CASSSYRGVKRKLFF
TRBV7-3	TRBD1	.	TRBJ2-3	TGTGCCAGCAGCTCCTCGACAGGGAGCACAGATACGCAGTATTTT	CASSSSTGSTDTQYF
TRBV28	.	.	TRBJ1-1	TGTGCCAGCAGTAGGGACATCCCAAAAAAGGAAGCTTTCTTT	CASSRDIPKKEAFF
TRBV19	TRBD1	.	TRBJ1-1	TGTGCCAGTAGTATTACAGGGGTCGCTTTCTTT	CASSITGVAFF
TRBV4-2	TRBD2	.	TRBJ2-1	TGTGCCAGCAGCCCGGGACTAGCGGGCGCTAACAATGAGCAGTTCTTC	CASSPGLAGANNEQFF
TRBV5-1	.	.	TRBJ1-4	TGCGCCAGCAGCTTGGATGCAGGGGTAAAGGAAAAACTGTTTTTT	CASSLDAGVKEKLFF
TRBV4-3	TRBD2	once	TRBJ2-3	TGCGCCAGCAGTAGCGGGGTCCTGGATACGCAGTATTTT	CASSSGVLDTQYF
TRBV14	.	.	TRBJ2-3	TGTGCCAGCAGCCAAGTAAGAGTTCCGCATACGCAGTATTTT	CASSQVRVPHTQYF
TRBV19	TRBD1	.	TRBJ1-2	TGTGCCAGTAGTATCAATGGACAGGGGAGTTATGGCTACACCTTC	CASSINGQGSYGYTF
TRBV28	TRBD1	.	TRBJ1-1	TGTGCCAGCAGACCAGCTACAGGGGCAACTGAAGCTTTCTTT	CASRPATGATEAFF
TRBV14	TRBD1	.	TRBJ2-7	TGTGCCAGCAGCCATCCCAGGGGGTCCTACGAGCAGTACTTC	CASSHPRGSYEQYF
TRBV10-1	.	once	TRBJ2-1	TGCGCCAGCAGCCCAGACTACTCGAAGGTCTATGAGCAGTTCTTC	CASSPDYSKVYEQFF
TRBV7-3	.	once	TRBJ2-2	TGTGCCAGCAGCCGAGGCAGGGACTCGCCGAACACCGGGGAGCTGTTTTTT	CASSRGRDSPNTGELFF
TRBV3-1/TRBV3-2	TRBD2	.	TRBJ2-7	TGTGCCAGCAGCCAAGATCCCACGGTAGGGAGGGTAGGGCAGTACTTC	CASSQDPTVGRVGQYF
TRBV27	TRBD1	.	TRBJ2-3	TGTGCCAGCAGTTATACGGGACAGGAGCCTAGCACAGATACGCAGTATTTT	CASSYTGQEPSTDTQYF
TRBV7-2	.	.	TRBJ1-2	TGTGCCAGCAGCTTATCGGGGGGGCTCGGCTATGGCTACACCTTC	CASSLSGGLGYGYTF
TRBV14	TRBD1	.	TRBJ2-2	TGTGCCAGCAGCCAAGAATCTGACAGGGCGAACACCGGGGAGCTGTTTTTT	CASSQESDRANTGELFF
TRBV27	TRBD2	.	TRBJ2-7	TGTGCCAGCAGTTTAAGGCCTAGCGGGAGGATTGGGGGCGCCTACGAGCAGTACTTC	CASSLRPSGRIGGAYEQYF
TRBV11-2	TRBD1	.	TRBJ2-7	TGTGCCAGCAGCCGAGACGGACAGGGGGCCTACGAGCAGTACTTC	CASSRDGQGAYEQYF
TRBV12-5	TRBD1	.	TRBJ2-5	TGTGCTAGTGGCCACTCGACAGGGCAAAAACAGAAAGAGACCCAGTACTTC	CASGHSTGQKQKETQYF
TRBV12-3/TRBV12-4	TRBD2	.	TRBJ2-1	TGTGCCAGCAGTCCGGGGACTAGCGGGATTGATTTCTTC	CASSPGTSGIDFF
TRBV12-3/TRBV12-4	TRBD1	.	TRBJ2-1	TGTGCCAGCAGGGGACAGGGCGTGAGGGAGCAGTTCTTC	CASRGQGVREQFF
TRBV5-1	TRBD1	.	TRBJ1-1	TGCGCCAGCAGCTTGGGCCCTCAGGGGGACACTGAAGCTTTCTTT	CASSLGPQGDTEAFF
TRBV7-8	TRBD2	.	TRBJ2-7	TGTGCCAGCAGCCCAACCCCGACTAGCGGGAGGGCAATGGAAGGCTGGGAGCAGTACTTC	CASSPTPTSGRAMEGWEQYF
TRBV12-1	.	.	TRBJ1-1	TGTGCCAGCAGCTTTGGCCCGAGACAGGGGAACACTGAAGCTTTCTTT	CASSFGPRQGNTEAFF
TRBV14	TRBD1	few	TRBJ2-7	TGTGCCAGCAGCTCAAGTGTCAGGGGGACGGGCGAGCAGTACTTC	CASSSSVRGTGEQYF
TRBV7-6	.	.	TRBJ2-2	TGTGCCAGCAGCTTAGGGGGGGGCAGAGCGAACACCGGGGAGCTGTTTTTT	CASSLGGGRANTGELFF
TRBV7-2	TRBD1	.	TRBJ2-7	TGTGCCAGCAGCTTAGGACGGGGTCACGGGACAGGCCTCTCCTACGAGCAGTACTTC	CASSLGRGHGTGLSYEQYF
TRBV28	TRBD2	.	TRBJ2-7	TGTGCCAGCGGCGGTCCGGGACTAGCGGGATCCGTGCAGTACTTC	CASGGPGLAGSVQYF
TRBV7-9	.	.	TRBJ2-1	TGTGCCAGCAGCTTACCCGGGTCCAGCCCGAATGAGCAGTTCTTC	CASSLPGSSPNEQFF
TRBV7-8	.	.	TRBJ1-1	TGTGCCAGCAGCCTCAGGGTGACTGAAGCTTTCTTT	CASSLRVTEAFF
TRBV3-1/TRBV3-2	TRBD1	.	TRBJ2-7	TGTGCCAGCAGCCGGGACAGGGCCTACGAGCAGTACTTC	CASSRDRAYEQYF
TRBV28	.	.	TRBJ1-2	TGTGCCAGCAGTCTCCGGGACGGGGGGTTTCACACCTTC	CASSLRDGGFHTF
TRBV2	TRBD1	.	TRBJ1-5	TGTGCCAGCAGTGAAGCGCGTACAGGGGAGCATTTT	CASSEARTGEHF
TRBV10-2	TRBD1	few	TRBJ2-7	TGCGCCAGCAGTACCTCCTCGACGCGAGACAGGGGAATCGAGCAGTACTTC	CASSTSSTRDRGIEQYF
TRBV5-6	TRBD1	.	TRBJ1-5	TGTGCCAGCAGGGCATCAGGGGGATCGGCTCAGCCCCAGCATTTT	CASRASGGSAQPQHF